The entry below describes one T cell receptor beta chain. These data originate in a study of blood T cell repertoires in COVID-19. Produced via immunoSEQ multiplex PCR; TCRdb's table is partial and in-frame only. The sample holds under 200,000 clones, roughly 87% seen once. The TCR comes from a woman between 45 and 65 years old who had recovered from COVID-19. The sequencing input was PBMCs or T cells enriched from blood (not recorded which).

The CDR3 nucleotides are TGTGCCATCAGTGACCTGGGACAGGGGAACATTCAGTACTTC. Protein sequence: CAISDLGQGNIQYF. V and J are TRBV10-3 and TRBJ2-4, with 10 bases identical to TRBD1. J gave up 7 bases and V 3 bases, and 3 bases lay outside the gene matches. The CDR3 is made up of 14 amino acids. The germline CDR1 and CDR2 sequences are ENHRY and SYGVKD.